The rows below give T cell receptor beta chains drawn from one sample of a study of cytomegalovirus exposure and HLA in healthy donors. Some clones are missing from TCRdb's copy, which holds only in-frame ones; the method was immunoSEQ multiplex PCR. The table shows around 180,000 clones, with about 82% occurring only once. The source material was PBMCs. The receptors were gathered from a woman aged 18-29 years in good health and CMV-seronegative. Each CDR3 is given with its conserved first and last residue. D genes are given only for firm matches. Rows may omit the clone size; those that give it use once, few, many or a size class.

CDR3 DNA: TGTGCCAGCAGCGTAACCGGGACAGGGGCCCACGAGCAGTACTTC
CDR3 protein: CASSVTGTGAHEQYF
V gene: TRBV9
clone size: .
D gene: TRBD1
J gene: TRBJ2-7
CDR3 length: 15

CDR3 DNA: TGTGCCAGCAGCGTAACCCCGGACAGGGGGCGCGAGCAGTACTTC
CDR3 protein: CASSVTPDRGREQYF
V gene: TRBV9
clone size: .
D gene: TRBD1
J gene: TRBJ2-7
CDR3 length: 15

CDR3 DNA: TGTGCCAGCTCAATATACAGGGTAGAGTCACCCCTCCACTTT
CDR3 protein: CASSIYRVESPLHF
V gene: TRBV18
clone size: .
D gene: .
J gene: TRBJ1-6
CDR3 length: 14

CDR3 DNA: TGTGCCAGCAGCTTTGGCCTTTACAATGAGCAGTTCTTC
CDR3 protein: CASSFGLYNEQFF
V gene: TRBV5-5
clone size: once
D gene: .
J gene: TRBJ2-1
CDR3 length: 13

CDR3 DNA: TGTGCCAGCAAAGAGCGGGAGGGATACAATGAGCAGTTCTTC
CDR3 protein: CASKEREGYNEQFF
V gene: TRBV4-2
clone size: once
D gene: TRBD2
J gene: TRBJ2-1
CDR3 length: 14

CDR3 DNA: TGTGCCAGCAGCTCCTACAGGGGGCCAAGGGGCTACACCTTC
CDR3 protein: CASSSYRGPRGYTF
V gene: TRBV7-2
clone size: .
D gene: TRBD1
J gene: TRBJ1-2
CDR3 length: 14

CDR3 DNA: TGTGCCAGCAGCTCTGGAGGACAGGGCTATGGCTACACCTTC
CDR3 protein: CASSSGGQGYGYTF
V gene: TRBV7-8
clone size: .
D gene: TRBD1
J gene: TRBJ1-2
CDR3 length: 14

CDR3 DNA: TGTGCCAGCAGCTTTGAACTGAGACTAGGCGGGGAGCTGTTTTTT
CDR3 protein: CASSFELRLGGELFF
V gene: TRBV5-6
clone size: .
D gene: .
J gene: TRBJ2-2
CDR3 length: 15

CDR3 DNA: TGTGCCAGCAGTGTGACAGGGATCTATGGCTACACCTTC
CDR3 protein: CASSVTGIYGYTF
V gene: TRBV2
clone size: .
D gene: TRBD1
J gene: TRBJ1-2
CDR3 length: 13

CDR3 DNA: TGTGCCAGCAGCCAACCGCGCCCTCTAACCGGGGAGCTGTTTTTT
CDR3 protein: CASSQPRPLTGELFF
V gene: TRBV4-2
clone size: once
D gene: .
J gene: TRBJ2-2
CDR3 length: 15

CDR3 DNA: TGTGCCAGCAGTGGAAAACAGATAACAAATGAAAAACTGTTTTTT
CDR3 protein: CASSGKQITNEKLFF
V gene: TRBV25-1
clone size: .
D gene: .
J gene: TRBJ1-4
CDR3 length: 15

CDR3 DNA: TGTGCCAGCTCACCCCAACGGACAGGGGGCGATGGCTACACCTTC
CDR3 protein: CASSPQRTGGDGYTF
V gene: TRBV18
clone size: .
D gene: TRBD1
J gene: TRBJ1-2
CDR3 length: 15

CDR3 DNA: TGTGCCATCAGACGACAGGGAGGCGAGCAGTACTTC
CDR3 protein: CAIRRQGGEQYF
V gene: TRBV10-3
clone size: many
D gene: .
J gene: TRBJ2-7
CDR3 length: 12

CDR3 DNA: TGTGCCAGCCGTGGACTAGCGGGATCCCCCTCCTACGAGCAGTACTTC
CDR3 protein: CASRGLAGSPSYEQYF
V gene: TRBV27
clone size: .
D gene: TRBD2
J gene: TRBJ2-7
CDR3 length: 16

CDR3 DNA: TGTGCTAGTGGTTCAACGGACAGGAACACCGGGGAGCTGTTTTTT
CDR3 protein: CASGSTDRNTGELFF
V gene: TRBV12-5
clone size: once
D gene: .
J gene: TRBJ2-2
CDR3 length: 15

CDR3 DNA: TGCGCCAGCAGAGCGGCGTACTCCTACAATGAGCAGTTCTTC
CDR3 protein: CASRAAYSYNEQFF
V gene: TRBV5-1
clone size: .
D gene: .
J gene: TRBJ2-1
CDR3 length: 14

CDR3 DNA: TGTGCCAGCAGTGAACTTTCCGGGGCCAACGTCCTGACTTTC
CDR3 protein: CASSELSGANVLTF
V gene: TRBV6-1
clone size: .
D gene: .
J gene: TRBJ2-6
CDR3 length: 14

CDR3 DNA: TGCGCCAGCAGCCAACCACGACAGGGCCCCAACTATGGCTACACCTTC
CDR3 protein: CASSQPRQGPNYGYTF
V gene: TRBV4-1
clone size: .
D gene: TRBD1
J gene: TRBJ1-2
CDR3 length: 16

CDR3 DNA: TGTGCCAGTAGTACATTCAAGGGAGGTAGTACTAACTATGGCTACACCTTC
CDR3 protein: CASSTFKGGSTNYGYTF
V gene: TRBV19
clone size: .
D gene: .
J gene: TRBJ1-2
CDR3 length: 17

CDR3 DNA: TGTGCCAGCAGTTACAAACAGCCATCGGAACAAGAGACCCAGTACTTC
CDR3 protein: CASSYKQPSEQETQYF
V gene: TRBV6-5
clone size: once
D gene: .
J gene: TRBJ2-5
CDR3 length: 16

CDR3 DNA: TGTGCCATCAGCCCCAGGGGGCGAACTGGAAACACCATATATTTT
CDR3 protein: CAISPRGRTGNTIYF
V gene: TRBV10-3
clone size: .
D gene: TRBD1
J gene: TRBJ1-3
CDR3 length: 15

CDR3 DNA: TGTGCCAGCAGCTCCGTATCGGGAGATAATTCACCCCTCCACTTT
CDR3 protein: CASSSVSGDNSPLHF
V gene: TRBV7-8
clone size: .
D gene: .
J gene: TRBJ1-6
CDR3 length: 15

CDR3 DNA: TGTGCCAGTAGTACATCAGGGGGAGGCTATGGCTACACCTTC
CDR3 protein: CASSTSGGGYGYTF
V gene: TRBV19
clone size: .
D gene: TRBD1
J gene: TRBJ1-2
CDR3 length: 14

CDR3 DNA: TGTGCCAGCAGCTTCTACTCTAGCGGGGTTGGGGAGCAGTTCTTC
CDR3 protein: CASSFYSSGVGEQFF
V gene: TRBV7-3
clone size: .
D gene: TRBD2
J gene: TRBJ2-1
CDR3 length: 15

CDR3 DNA: TGCGCCAGCAGCAACCCGGGACAGATGAACACTGAAGCTTTCTTT
CDR3 protein: CASSNPGQMNTEAFF
V gene: TRBV5-1
clone size: .
D gene: TRBD1
J gene: TRBJ1-1
CDR3 length: 15

CDR3 DNA: TGTGCCAGCAGCTTAGCGGCCGGGGGCAATCAGCCCCAGCATTTT
CDR3 protein: CASSLAAGGNQPQHF
V gene: TRBV7-9
clone size: .
D gene: .
J gene: TRBJ1-5
CDR3 length: 15

CDR3 DNA: TGTGCCAGCAGTTACTCCCGGGCCGGGGCAGATACGCAGTATTTT
CDR3 protein: CASSYSRAGADTQYF
V gene: TRBV6-6
clone size: .
D gene: .
J gene: TRBJ2-3
CDR3 length: 15

CDR3 DNA: TGTGCCACCGGGACAGGTTCCTACAATGAGCAGTTCTTC
CDR3 protein: CATGTGSYNEQFF
V gene: TRBV2
clone size: .
D gene: TRBD1
J gene: TRBJ2-1
CDR3 length: 13

CDR3 DNA: TGTGCCAGCTCACCACAAACAGGGGGAACTGAAGCTTTCTTT
CDR3 protein: CASSPQTGGTEAFF
V gene: TRBV18
clone size: .
D gene: TRBD1
J gene: TRBJ1-1
CDR3 length: 14

CDR3 DNA: TGTGCCAGCAGCTTGGGGGAGTACGAGCAGTACTTC
CDR3 protein: CASSLGEYEQYF
V gene: TRBV5-4
clone size: .
D gene: .
J gene: TRBJ2-7
CDR3 length: 12

CDR3 DNA: TGTGCCGGCGGGGACCCACCTCGGGAGCAGTACTTC
CDR3 protein: CAGGDPPREQYF
V gene: TRBV7-9
clone size: .
D gene: .
J gene: TRBJ2-7
CDR3 length: 12

CDR3 DNA: TGTGCCAGCTCACCATTCGACAGGGGGCATCAGCCCCAGCATTTT
CDR3 protein: CASSPFDRGHQPQHF
V gene: TRBV18
clone size: .
D gene: TRBD1
J gene: TRBJ1-5
CDR3 length: 15

CDR3 DNA: TGTGCCAGCAGAAGTGACAGGGCTTCTAGGGCTTTCTTT
CDR3 protein: CASRSDRASRAFF
V gene: TRBV6-5
clone size: .
D gene: TRBD1
J gene: TRBJ1-1
CDR3 length: 13

CDR3 DNA: TGTGCCATCAGTGATCGACAGGGGGCATTATTCGGCTACACCTTC
CDR3 protein: CAISDRQGALFGYTF
V gene: TRBV10-3
clone size: .
D gene: TRBD1
J gene: TRBJ1-2
CDR3 length: 15

CDR3 DNA: TGTGCCAGCAGCCCGGTGACTGGGGGGACCTTCAATGAGCAGTTCTTC
CDR3 protein: CASSPVTGGTFNEQFF
V gene: TRBV11-3
clone size: .
D gene: .
J gene: TRBJ2-1
CDR3 length: 16

CDR3 DNA: TGCGCCAGCAGCTCAACAGGGACCTATGGCTACACCTTC
CDR3 protein: CASSSTGTYGYTF
V gene: TRBV5-1
clone size: .
D gene: .
J gene: TRBJ1-2
CDR3 length: 13

CDR3 DNA: TGTGCCACCAGCAGCGAAACTAGCGGGAGAGAGACCCAGTACTTC
CDR3 protein: CATSSETSGRETQYF
V gene: TRBV15
clone size: .
D gene: TRBD2
J gene: TRBJ2-5
CDR3 length: 15

CDR3 DNA: TGTGCCGTCCAGACAGGGGCAAACTATGGCTACACCTTC
CDR3 protein: CAVQTGANYGYTF
V gene: TRBV10-3
clone size: once
D gene: TRBD1
J gene: TRBJ1-2
CDR3 length: 13

CDR3 DNA: TGTGCCAGCAGCTGGGGCGACAGGGTGGTGCAGCCCCAGCATTTT
CDR3 protein: CASSWGDRVVQPQHF
V gene: TRBV7-6
clone size: .
D gene: TRBD1
J gene: TRBJ1-5
CDR3 length: 15

CDR3 DNA: TGTGCCAGCACGGTGGGCCTTAATTCACCTCTCCACTTT
CDR3 protein: CASTVGLNSPLHF
V gene: TRBV2
clone size: .
D gene: .
J gene: TRBJ1-6
CDR3 length: 13